Presented here are 22 T cell receptor beta chains from one specimen sequenced in a study of shared clonotypes between healthy human individuals. Positive CCR7 selection of CD45RO-negative cells yielded the naive CD8 cells, and terminally differentiated effector memory CD45RA+ cells were excluded. Libraries were prepared by immunoSEQ multiplex PCR; TCRdb keeps only in-frame clonotypes and omits some of them. This sample yields about 590,000 clones, of which around 95% are seen a single time; 0.09% to 0.13% belongs to the top ten. The sequencing input was naive CD8+ T cells sorted from blood. Source of these receptors: a woman in her twenties or thirties in good health.

In its sample, this clone was seen once. The chain joins TRBV9 to TRBJ2-6; D gene unclear. The CDR3 spans 18 residues. The V end lost 0 bases, the J end lost 0 bases, and 13 bases lay between the germline ends. Germline CDR1 SGDLS, CDR2 YYNGEE. CDR3 residues: CASSVEAGSFSGANVLTF. CDR3 nucleotide sequence: TGTGCCAGCAGCGTAGAGGCAGGCAGTTTCTCTGGGGCCAACGTCCTGACTTTC.

The V gene is TRBV6-5, the J gene TRBJ2-7, with 7 bases fitting TRBD1. The CDR3 has 14 amino acids. J lost 2 bases, V lost 6 bases, and 7 bases had no gene match. The germline V gene has CDR1 MNHEY and CDR2 SVGAGI. The CDR3: CASSHQGQTYEQYF. The CDR3 region has the DNA TGTGCCAGCAGCCACCAGGGACAGACCTACGAGCAGTACTTC.

The rearrangement joins TRBV15 to TRBJ2-7; D is ambiguous. The ends were cut back, 4 bases at V and 3 bases at J, with 10 bases in the middle. Germline CDR1 LNHNV, CDR2 YYDKDF (reference sequence). This CDR3 comprises 13 residues. CDR3 sequence (DNA): TGTGCCACCAGCAAGGATCGCCTCTACGAGCAGTACTTC. It yields the protein CATSKDRLYEQYF. The variable domain in full, completed from reference TRBV15 and TRBJ2-7, reads DAMVIQNPRYQVTQFGKPVTLSCSQTLNHNVMYWYQQKSSQAPKLLFHYYDKDFNNEADTPDNFQSRRPNTSFCFLDIRSPGLGDTAMYLCATSKDRLYEQYFGPGTRLTVT.

This sequence joins TRBV10-2 and TRBJ2-1; D call uncertain. Germline V lookup: CDR1 WSHSY, CDR2 SAAADI. The CDR3 sequence is 12 residues long. Between the trimmed V and J ends, which lost 0 bases and 3 bases, there was a span of 0 bases. As DNA, the CDR3 is TGCGCCAGCAGTGAGTCCTACAATGAGCAGTTCTTC. It encodes CASSESYNEQFF.

This clone was picked up one time. The chain uses TRBV13 and TRBJ1-1; D remains unclear. CDR3 size: 12 residues. Trimming stripped 4 bases from V and 5 bases from J, with 8 bases between. Germline V CDR1 and CDR2: PRHDT, FYEKMQ (reference sequence). CDR3 sequence reads: CASSSTVTEAFF. CDR3 in DNA: TGTGCCAGCAGCTCGACGGTTACTGAAGCTTTCTTT.

The chain links TRBV19 to TRBJ2-1, with a tentative D call TRBD2 (5 bases). The V end was cut by 7 bases, the J end by 5 bases, with 15 bases between. The CDR3 is made up of 14 amino acids. Germline CDR1 LNHDA, CDR2 SQIVND (reference sequence). The CDR3 is CASKGGPPDNEQFF. CDR3 bases: TGTGCCAGTAAAGGCGGGCCCCCTGACAATGAGCAGTTCTTC.

The rearrangement links TRBV9 to TRBJ2-3; 9 bases match TRBD2. J was trimmed by 4 bases and V by 2 bases; bases with no gene match: 5. There are 15 residues in the CDR3. The germline gives CDR1 SGDLS, CDR2 YYNGEE. CDR3: CASSVEGGRADTQYF. The CDR3 DNA sequence: TGTGCCAGCAGCGTGGAGGGCGGGAGGGCAGATACGCAGTATTTT. Complete variable domain (other parts from reference TRBV9 and TRBJ2-3): DSGVTQTPKHLITATGQRVTLRCSPRSGDLSVYWYQQSLDQGLQFLIQYYNGEERAKGNILERFSAQQFPDLHSELNLSSLELGDSALYFCASSVEGGRADTQYFGPGTRLTVL.

The chain employs TRBV7-9 and TRBJ1-5; D ambiguous. Trimming removed 0 bases from V and 4 bases from J, with 4 bases in between. The CDR3 is made up of 13 amino acids. The germline V gene encodes CDR1 SEHNR and CDR2 FQNEAQ (reference sequence). CDR3 nucleotides: TGTGCCAGCAGCTTAGCCGCGAATCAGCCCCAGCATTTT. This encodes CASSLAANQPQHF.

The chain couples TRBV30 to TRBJ2-2; the match to TRBD1 covers 11 bases. Germline lookup yields CDR1 GTSNPN and CDR2 SVGIG (reference sequence). V trimming: 2 bases; J trimming: 6 bases; junction bases outside the gene matches: 2. The CDR3 has 14 residues. CDR3 sequence reads: CAWSPGQGAGELFF. CDR3 sequence (DNA): TGTGCCTGGAGTCCGGGACAGGGGGCCGGGGAGCTGTTTTTT.

CDR3 in DNA: TGTGCCAGCAATAGCGGGGGGGAGACCCAGTACTTC. This sequence encodes CASNSGGETQYF. The chain carries TRBV9 and TRBJ2-5; TRBD2 matches at 10 bases. Germline V lookup: CDR1 SGDLS, CDR2 YYNGEE. This CDR3 is 12 amino acids long. The V gene end was trimmed by 6 bases and the J gene end by 5 bases; junction bases not matched to a gene: 1. Combining the CDR3 with reference TRBV9 and TRBJ2-5 gives the whole variable domain DSGVTQTPKHLITATGQRVTLRCSPRSGDLSVYWYQQSLDQGLQFLIQYYNGEERAKGNILERFSAQQFPDLHSELNLSSLELGDSALYFCASNSGGETQYFGPGTRLLVL.

CDR3 DNA: TGTGCCAGTAGTATAGGGCTAGCGGGAGGCCCCTCGGACGAGCAGTACTTC. As protein: CASSIGLAGGPSDEQYF. The rearrangement uses TRBV19 and TRBJ2-7, with 11 nucleotides matching TRBD2. CDR3 length: 17 residues. Germline values: CDR1 LNHDA, CDR2 SQIVND (reference sequence). Unmatched junction bases numbered 10, after V lost 1 base and J lost 5 bases.

V is TRBV9 and J is TRBJ2-7, with TRBD1 identical over 10 bases. CDR1 and CDR2 from the germline V gene are SGDLS and YYNGEE. CDR3 length: 20 amino acids. Losses at the gene ends were 2 bases for V and 0 bases for J; bases not matched to a gene: 17. The CDR3 sequence: CASSVDPGQGPQTSSYEQYF. In DNA, the CDR3 is TGTGCCAGCAGCGTGGATCCGGGACAGGGGCCCCAAACATCCTCCTACGAGCAGTACTTC.

This sequence joins TRBV27 and TRBJ2-1; TRBD2 aligns across 8 bases. Germline assignment: CDR1 MNHEY and CDR2 SMNVEV (reference sequence). The J segment lost 5 bases and the V segment lost 8 bases, leaving 5 bases of the junction unmatched. The CDR3 consists of 13 residues. CDR3 coding DNA: TGTGCCAGCCAGACTAGCGTAGACAATGAGCAGTTCTTC. Its translation: CASQTSVDNEQFF.

This rearrangement joins TRBV11-2 to TRBJ2-7; tentatively, D is TRBD1 (5 bases). The V gene lost 3 bases and the J gene lost 2 bases, with 11 bases spanning the gap. The CDR3 extends over 14 amino acids. Looked up from germline, CDR1 is SGHAT and CDR2 is FQNNGV. The CDR3 coding sequence is TGTGCCAGCAGCTTTAGCAGGGCTACCTACGAGCAGTACTTC. It codes for CASSFSRATYEQYF.

Details on this clone: Within the sample, other DNA sequences also encode this same CDR3. The V and J genes are TRBV19 and TRBJ2-7; TRBD1 aligns across 7 bases. The germline V gene has CDR1 LNHDA and CDR2 SQIVND (reference sequence). This CDR3 spans 14 amino acids. After removal of 1 base from V and 3 bases from J, the junction contained 3 bases not matched to a gene. In DNA form, the CDR3 reads TGTGCCAGTAGTATAGGACAGGGCGGCTACGAGCAGTACTTC. Amino acids: CASSIGQGGYEQYF.

This sequence joins TRBV6-5 and TRBJ1-1, with D unresolved. Per germline, CDR1 MNHEY and CDR2 SVGAGI. The CDR3 loop spans 13 amino acids. The V and J ends lost 10 bases and 0 bases respectively, with 12 bases between them. CDR3 DNA: TGTGCCACCCTGTCCGGCGTGAACACTGAAGCTTTCTTT. Its protein product is CATLSGVNTEAFF.

V is TRBV27 and J is TRBJ2-1; 12 bases fit TRBD2. The J segment lost 9 bases and the V segment lost 7 bases, leaving 22 bases of the junction unmatched. CDR3 size: 19 residues. The germline V gene encodes CDR1 MNHEY and CDR2 SMNVEV (reference sequence). CDR3 sequence reads: CASNMVLAGGPGQRGEQFF. The CDR3 nucleotides read TGTGCCAGCAACATGGTGCTAGCGGGAGGGCCCGGCCAGAGGGGTGAGCAGTTCTTC.

The CDR3 coding sequence is TGTGCCATCCTTCTGGACAGTCACAATGAGCAGTTCTTC. Protein product: CAILLDSHNEQFF. J is TRBJ2-1 and V is TRBV10-3; D is perhaps TRBD1 (6 bases). V shed 8 bases and J shed 5 bases, with 13 bases lying between them. This CDR3 comprises 13 residues. Germline values: CDR1 ENHRY, CDR2 SYGVKD.

CDR3 in amino acids: CASSQLLGYEQYF. Here the CDR3 DNA reads TGCGCCAGCAGCCAGCTTTTAGGGTACGAGCAGTACTTC. The chain recombines TRBV4-1 with TRBJ2-7; D gene uncertain. V lost 3 bases, J lost 4 bases, and 10 bases lay in between. Germline values: CDR1 MGHRA, CDR2 YSYEKL. The CDR3 is 13 amino acids.

The chain combines TRBV5-6 with TRBJ1-5; TRBD1 might be the D (5 bases). The V gene lost 1 base and the J gene lost 1 base, with 12 bases spanning the gap. The germline V gene has CDR1 SGHDT and CDR2 YYEEEE. This CDR3 has 16 amino acids. CDR3 DNA: TGTGCCAGCAGCTTGTGGGCAGGGTGGAGCAATCAGCCCCAGCATTTT. Translating it yields CASSLWAGWSNQPQHF.

This rearrangement joins TRBV5-6 to TRBJ2-3; 15 bases fit TRBD2. The ends lost 4 bases at V and 4 bases at J; junction bases unmatched: 10. The CDR3 is 18 amino acids. Germline V lookup: CDR1 SGHDT, CDR2 YYEEEE. The CDR3 region has the DNA TGTGCCAGCAGCGGACTAGCGGGAGGGCCCTCTAAGGCAGATACGCAGTATTTT. This encodes CASSGLAGGPSKADTQYF.

The chain employs TRBV5-5 and TRBJ2-2; tentative D call: TRBD2 (6 bases). The CDR3 runs to 15 residues. CDR1 is SGHKS, CDR2 YYEKEE, per germline (reference sequence). V lost 2 bases, J lost 5 bases, and 13 bases lay in between. This CDR3 is CASSFATRGTGELFF. DNA for the CDR3: TGTGCCAGCAGCTTTGCGACTAGAGGAACCGGGGAGCTGTTTTTT.